This T cell receptor (beta chain) stems from a study of blood T cell repertoires in COVID-19. Study at large: The United States, Italy and Spain supplied acute and convalescent COVID-19 samples. Sample material is recorded as cDNA or gDNA derived from T cells, B-cell-depleted T cells, or PBMCs.

Assay: immunoSEQ multiplex PCR; the TCRdb copy retains only in-frame clones and omits some. The sample shows 200,000 to 250,000 clones, 80% of them seen only once. Germline CDR1 LGHDT, CDR2 YNNKEL (reference sequence). V dropped 0 bases and J dropped 4 bases, with 9 bases sitting between them. The CDR3 has 14 residues. The TCR was taken from a man under 40 with acute COVID-19. Sequences were obtained from PBMCs or T cells enriched from blood (not recorded which). The J gene is TRBJ1-1, the V gene TRBV3-1 (or the pseudogene TRBV3-2); possibly TRBD1 for D (5 bases). The CDR3 sequence is CASSQDHQGTEAFF. The CDR3 coding sequence is TGTGCCAGCAGCCAAGATCACCAGGGCACTGAAGCTTTCTTT.